A selection of T cell receptor beta chains follows, all from one sample in a study of vaccination effects on CD4 cells after COVID-19. Produced via immunoSEQ multiplex PCR; TCRdb's table is partial and in-frame only. The data contain 20,000 to 25,000 clones, around 75% of them singletons. These receptors' antigens are unknown. The material sequenced was CD4+ T cells from PBMCs cultured with a peptide pool, taken before COVID-19 vaccination. These receptors were obtained from a human donor who had a prior SARS-CoV-2 infection. Both conserved end residues are part of each CDR3. The D gene is left open where the match is weak. Clone size is stated in some rows and not others, as once, few, many or a class when expanded.

J,D,size,length,V,DNA,CDR3
TRBJ1-4,.,few,14,TRBV7-8,TGTGCCAGCAGCGCTCTGGCTAGGAGTGAAAAACTGTTTTTT,CASSALARSEKLFF
TRBJ2-5,.,.,12,TRBV5-4,TGTGCCAGCAACTATCGGGGAGAGACCCAGTACTTC,CASNYRGETQYF
TRBJ2-7,.,.,12,TRBV20-1,TGCAGTGCTAGTATATCAGGGTACGAGCAGTACTTC,CSASISGYEQYF
TRBJ2-3,TRBD1,.,15,TRBV11-3,TGTGCCAGCAGCCCCGGGACAGGGGTTACAGATACGCAGTATTTT,CASSPGTGVTDTQYF
TRBJ1-1,TRBD1,.,15,TRBV18,TGTGCCAGCTCACCCGGACAGGTCCGGAACACTGAAGCTTTCTTT,CASSPGQVRNTEAFF
TRBJ2-1,.,.,15,TRBV19,TGTGCCAGTAACAAGATGGGTCTCCAATACAATGAGCAGTTCTTC,CASNKMGLQYNEQFF
TRBJ2-1,TRBD2,.,14,TRBV5-1,TGCGCCAGCACTCGACTAGCGGGGGACAATGAGCAGTTCTTC,CASTRLAGDNEQFF
TRBJ2-7,.,.,15,TRBV18,TGTGCCAGCTCACCACCTGGCAGGGGCCCCCTCGAGCAGTACTTC,CASSPPGRGPLEQYF
TRBJ2-7,TRBD2,.,15,TRBV19,TGTGCCAGTAGTATTGGGGCTAGCGGAGCCTACGAGCAGTACTTC,CASSIGASGAYEQYF
TRBJ2-5,.,.,13,TRBV6-5,TGTGCCAGCGGTAGACCGGTTCGAGAGACCCAGTACTTC,CASGRPVRETQYF
TRBJ2-2,TRBD1,.,17,TRBV24-1,TGTGCCACCAGTGATGGGACAGGGACAACGAACACCGGGGAGCTGTTTTTT,CATSDGTGTTNTGELFF
TRBJ2-7,TRBD2,few,14,TRBV5-1,TGCGCCAGCAGCTTGGACGCGGGGGGCTACGAGCAGTACTTC,CASSLDAGGYEQYF